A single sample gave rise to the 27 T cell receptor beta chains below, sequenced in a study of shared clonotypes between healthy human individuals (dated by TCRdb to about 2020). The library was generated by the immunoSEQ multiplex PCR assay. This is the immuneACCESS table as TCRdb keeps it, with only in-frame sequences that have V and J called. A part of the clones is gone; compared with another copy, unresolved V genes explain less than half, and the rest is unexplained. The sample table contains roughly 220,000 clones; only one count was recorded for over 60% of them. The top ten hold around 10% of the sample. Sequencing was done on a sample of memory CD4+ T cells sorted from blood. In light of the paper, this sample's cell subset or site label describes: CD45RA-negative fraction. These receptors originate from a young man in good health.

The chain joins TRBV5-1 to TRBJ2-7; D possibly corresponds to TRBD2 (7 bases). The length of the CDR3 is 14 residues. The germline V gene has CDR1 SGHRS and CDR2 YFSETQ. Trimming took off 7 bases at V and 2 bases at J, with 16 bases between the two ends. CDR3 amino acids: CASGEGGGTYEQYF. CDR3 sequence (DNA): TGCGCCAGCGGGGAGGGGGGAGGAACCTACGAGCAGTACTTC.

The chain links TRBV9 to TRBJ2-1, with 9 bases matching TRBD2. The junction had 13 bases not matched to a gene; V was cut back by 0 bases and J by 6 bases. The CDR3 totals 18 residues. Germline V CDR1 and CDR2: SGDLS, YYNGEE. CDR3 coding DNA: TGTGCCAGCAGCGTAGCTCCTAGCGGGAACAATCAACCCAATGAGCAGTTCTTC. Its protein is CASSVAPSGNNQPNEQFF.

The CDR3 DNA reads as TGTGCCAGCAGTGTGGATTATGACACAGATACGCAGTATTTT. Encoded protein: CASSVDYDTDTQYF. The chain recombines TRBV2 with TRBJ2-3, with unresolved D. Per the germline V gene, CDR1 is SNHLY and CDR2 is FYNNEI. The CDR3 covers 14 residues. The V gene lost 4 bases and the J gene lost 2 bases, with 10 bases spanning the gap. The variable domain in full, completed from reference TRBV2 and TRBJ2-3, reads EPEVTQTPSHQVTQMGQEVILRCVPISNHLYFYWYRQILGQKVEFLVSFYNNEISEKSEIFDDQFSVERPDGSNFTLKIRSTKLEDSAMYFCASSVDYDTDTQYFGPGTRLTVL.

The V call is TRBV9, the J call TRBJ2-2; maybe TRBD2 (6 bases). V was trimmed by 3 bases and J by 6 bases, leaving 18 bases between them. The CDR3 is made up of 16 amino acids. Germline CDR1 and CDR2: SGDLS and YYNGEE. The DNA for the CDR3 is TGTGCCAGCAGCGACCGGGACTTCATACAATCCGGGGAGCTGTTTTTT. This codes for CASSDRDFIQSGELFF. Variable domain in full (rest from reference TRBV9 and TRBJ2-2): DSGVTQTPKHLITATGQRVTLRCSPRSGDLSVYWYQQSLDQGLQFLIQYYNGEERAKGNILERFSAQQFPDLHSELNLSSLELGDSALYFCASSDRDFIQSGELFFGEGSRLTVL.

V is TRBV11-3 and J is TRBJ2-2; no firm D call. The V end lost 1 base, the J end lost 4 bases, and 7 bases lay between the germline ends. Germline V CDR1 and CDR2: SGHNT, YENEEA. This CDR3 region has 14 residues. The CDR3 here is CASSLVGATGELFF. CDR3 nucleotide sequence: TGTGCCAGCAGCTTAGTCGGAGCCACCGGGGAGCTGTTTTTT.

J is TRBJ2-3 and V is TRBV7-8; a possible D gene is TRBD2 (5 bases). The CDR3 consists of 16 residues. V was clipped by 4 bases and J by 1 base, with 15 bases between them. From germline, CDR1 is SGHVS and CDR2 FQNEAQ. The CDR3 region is CASSSRRVARTDTQYF. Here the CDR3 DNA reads TGTGCCAGCAGCTCCAGGCGGGTCGCTCGCACAGATACGCAGTATTTT.

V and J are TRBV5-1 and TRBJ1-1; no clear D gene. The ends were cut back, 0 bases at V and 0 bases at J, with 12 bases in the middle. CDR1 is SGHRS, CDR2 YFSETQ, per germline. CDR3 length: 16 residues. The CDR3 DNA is TGCGCCAGCAGCTTGGGGCAGGAATTCATGAACACTGAAGCTTTCTTT. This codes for CASSLGQEFMNTEAFF.

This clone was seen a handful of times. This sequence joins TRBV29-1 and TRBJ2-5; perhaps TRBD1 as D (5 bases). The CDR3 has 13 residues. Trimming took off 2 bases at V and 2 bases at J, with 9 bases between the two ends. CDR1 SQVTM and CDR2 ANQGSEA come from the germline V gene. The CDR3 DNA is TGCAGCGTTGAACGACAGTCTCAAGAGACCCAGTACTTC. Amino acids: CSVERQSQETQYF.

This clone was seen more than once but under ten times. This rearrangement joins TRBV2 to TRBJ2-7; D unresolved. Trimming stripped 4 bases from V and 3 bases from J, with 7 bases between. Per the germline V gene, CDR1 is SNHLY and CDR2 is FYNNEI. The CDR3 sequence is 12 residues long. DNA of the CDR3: TGTGCCAGCAGTGGAGAAAGCTACGAGCAGTACTTC. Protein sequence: CASSGESYEQYF.

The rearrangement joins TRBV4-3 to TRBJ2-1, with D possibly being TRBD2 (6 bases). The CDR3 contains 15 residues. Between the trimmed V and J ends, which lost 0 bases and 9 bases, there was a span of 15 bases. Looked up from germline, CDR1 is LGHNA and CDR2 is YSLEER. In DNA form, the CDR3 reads TGCGCCAGCAGCCAAGAAAGCGGGTTGGGTAGTGAGCAGTTCTTC. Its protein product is CASSQESGLGSEQFF.

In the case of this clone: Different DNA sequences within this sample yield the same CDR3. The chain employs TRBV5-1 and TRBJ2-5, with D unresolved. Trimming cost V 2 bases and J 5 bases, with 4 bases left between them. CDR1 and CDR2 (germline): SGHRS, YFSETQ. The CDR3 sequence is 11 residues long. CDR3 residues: CASSLAETQYF. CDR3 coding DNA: TGCGCCAGCAGCTTAGCCGAGACCCAGTACTTC.

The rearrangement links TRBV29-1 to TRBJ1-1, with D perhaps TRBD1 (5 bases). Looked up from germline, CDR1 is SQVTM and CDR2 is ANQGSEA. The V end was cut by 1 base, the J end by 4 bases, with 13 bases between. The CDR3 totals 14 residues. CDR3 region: CSVEGGVGATEAFF. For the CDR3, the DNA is TGCAGCGTTGAAGGGGGTGTAGGGGCCACTGAAGCTTTCTTT.

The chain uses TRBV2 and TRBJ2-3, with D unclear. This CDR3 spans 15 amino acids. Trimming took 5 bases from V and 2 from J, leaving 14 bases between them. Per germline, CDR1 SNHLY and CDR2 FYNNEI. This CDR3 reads CASSYDQFDTDTQYF. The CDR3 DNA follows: TGTGCCAGCAGTTACGACCAGTTCGACACAGATACGCAGTATTTT.

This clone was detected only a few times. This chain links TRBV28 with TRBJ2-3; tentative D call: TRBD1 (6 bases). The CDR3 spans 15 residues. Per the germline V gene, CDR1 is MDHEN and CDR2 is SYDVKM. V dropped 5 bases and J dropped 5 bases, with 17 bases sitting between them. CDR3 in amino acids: CASSGRGSYGDTQYF. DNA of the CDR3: TGTGCCAGCAGTGGTAGGGGGAGTTACGGAGATACGCAGTATTTT.

CDR3 coding DNA: TGTGCCAGCAGCTCCTATAGCGGGGCGGGAGATACGCAGTATTTT. Its translation is CASSSYSGAGDTQYF. The chain employs TRBV7-9 and TRBJ2-3; 8 nucleotides align to TRBD2. Per the germline V gene, CDR1 is SEHNR and CDR2 is FQNEAQ (reference sequence). J was trimmed by 5 bases and V by 4 bases; bases with no gene match: 8. The CDR3 totals 15 residues.

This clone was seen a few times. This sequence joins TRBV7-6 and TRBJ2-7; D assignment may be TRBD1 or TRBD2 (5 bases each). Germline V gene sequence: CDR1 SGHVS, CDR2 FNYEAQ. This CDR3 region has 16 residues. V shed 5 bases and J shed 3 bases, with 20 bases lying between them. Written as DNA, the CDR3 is TGTGCCAGCAGCGCCCTCAGAGGGGCCGCCTACTACGAGCAGTACTTC. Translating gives CASSALRGAAYYEQYF.

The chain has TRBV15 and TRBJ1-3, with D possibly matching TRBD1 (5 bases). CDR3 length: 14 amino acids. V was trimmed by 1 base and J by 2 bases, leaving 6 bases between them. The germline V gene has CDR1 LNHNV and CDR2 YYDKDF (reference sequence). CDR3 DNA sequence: TGTGCCACCAGCAGAGGGGGGACTGGAAACACCATATATTTT. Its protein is CATSRGGTGNTIYF.

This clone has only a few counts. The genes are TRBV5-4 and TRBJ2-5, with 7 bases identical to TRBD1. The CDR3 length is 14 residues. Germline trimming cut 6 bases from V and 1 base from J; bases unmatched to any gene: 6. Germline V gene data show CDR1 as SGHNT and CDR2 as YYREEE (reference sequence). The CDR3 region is CASTQNRGQETQYF. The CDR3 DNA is TGTGCCAGCACCCAAAACAGGGGCCAAGAGACCCAGTACTTC.

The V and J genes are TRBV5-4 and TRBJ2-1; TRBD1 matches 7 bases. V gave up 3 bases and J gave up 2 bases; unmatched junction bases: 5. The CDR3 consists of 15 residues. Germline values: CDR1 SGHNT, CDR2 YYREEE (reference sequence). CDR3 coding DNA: TGTGCCAGCAGCTGGTGGACAGGAGCCTACAATGAGCAGTTCTTC. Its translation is CASSWWTGAYNEQFF.

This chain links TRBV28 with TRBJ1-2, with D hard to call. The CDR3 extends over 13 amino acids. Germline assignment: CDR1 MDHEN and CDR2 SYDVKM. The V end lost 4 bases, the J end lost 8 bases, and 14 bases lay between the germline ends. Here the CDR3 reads CASSSLDLKGYTF. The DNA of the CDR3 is TGTGCCAGCAGTTCACTGGACCTAAAGGGCTACACCTTC.

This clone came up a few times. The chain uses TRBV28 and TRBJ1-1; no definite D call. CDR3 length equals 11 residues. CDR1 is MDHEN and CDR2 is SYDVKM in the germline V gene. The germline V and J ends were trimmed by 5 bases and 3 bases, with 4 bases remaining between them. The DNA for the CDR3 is TGTGCCAGCAGTCTCTACACTGAAGCTTTCTTT. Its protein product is CASSLYTEAFF. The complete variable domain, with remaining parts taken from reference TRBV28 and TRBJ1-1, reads DVKVTQSSRYLVKRTGEKVFLECVQDMDHENMFWYRQDPGLGLRLIYFSYDVKMKEKGDIPEGYSVSREKKERFSLILESASTNQTSMYLCASSLYTEAFFGQGTRLTVV.

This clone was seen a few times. The CDR3 nucleotides are TGTGCCAGCAGGCAGGGGCCCGGAGGCTATGGCTACACCTTC. Protein: CASRQGPGGYGYTF. V and J are TRBV6-4 and TRBJ1-2; weak D call: TRBD1 (6 bases). CDR1 and CDR2 (germline): MRHNA, SNTAGT. Trimming removed 6 bases at V and 4 bases at J, with 15 bases between. The length of the CDR3 is 14 residues.

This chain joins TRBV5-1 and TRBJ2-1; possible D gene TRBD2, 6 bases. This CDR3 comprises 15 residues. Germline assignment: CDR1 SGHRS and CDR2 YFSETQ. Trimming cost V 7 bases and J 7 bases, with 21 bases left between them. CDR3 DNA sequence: TGCGCCAGCGTCGGTGCGGGGAGGAATATGAATGAGCAGTTCTTC. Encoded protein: CASVGAGRNMNEQFF.

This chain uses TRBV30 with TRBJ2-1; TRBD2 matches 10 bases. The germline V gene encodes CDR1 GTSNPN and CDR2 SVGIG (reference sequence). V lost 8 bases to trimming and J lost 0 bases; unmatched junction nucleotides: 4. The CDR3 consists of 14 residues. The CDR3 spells CAGLAESSYNEQFF. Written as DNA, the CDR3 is TGTGCCGGACTAGCGGAGAGCTCCTACAATGAGCAGTTCTTC.

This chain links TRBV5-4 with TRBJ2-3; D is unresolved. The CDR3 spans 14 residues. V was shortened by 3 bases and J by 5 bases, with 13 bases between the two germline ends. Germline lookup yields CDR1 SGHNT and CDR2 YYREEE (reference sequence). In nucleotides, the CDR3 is TGTGCCAGCAGCTCCCGCGCCGAAGGAGATACGCAGTATTTT. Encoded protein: CASSSRAEGDTQYF.

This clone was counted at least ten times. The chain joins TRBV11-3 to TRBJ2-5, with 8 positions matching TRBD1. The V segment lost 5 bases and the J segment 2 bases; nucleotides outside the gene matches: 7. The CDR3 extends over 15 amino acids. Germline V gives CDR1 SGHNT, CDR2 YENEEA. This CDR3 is CASSARTGTQETQYF. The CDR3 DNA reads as TGTGCCAGCAGCGCCCGGACAGGGACTCAAGAGACCCAGTACTTC.

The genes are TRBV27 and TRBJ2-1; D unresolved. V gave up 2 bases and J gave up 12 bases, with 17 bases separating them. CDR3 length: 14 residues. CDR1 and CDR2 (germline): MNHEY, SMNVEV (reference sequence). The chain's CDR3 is CASSLIPEGPGQFF. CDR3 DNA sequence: TGTGCCAGCAGTTTAATACCCGAAGGGCCTGGGCAGTTCTTC.